The rows below give T cell receptor beta chains drawn from one sample of a study of metastatic and nonmetastatic thyroid tumors. With MiXCR, TCRdb reprocessed the PCR reads. The sample lists tens of thousands of clones, about 4% occurring once. Sequencing was performed on blood. The receptors were gathered from a female donor with papillary thyroid cancer or a benign thyroid nodule (not recorded which). Some clones in this sample may be carry-over from other donors' samples. Each CDR3 is given with its conserved first and last residue. The order of the fields is D gene, clone size, V gene, J gene, CDR3 DNA, CDR3 protein. The D gene is left open where the match is weak. Expanded clones get a size class; other rows say once, few or many, or leave the size out.

.	few	TRBV5-1	TRBJ1-2	TGCGCCAGCAGCGCCCATGGGGCGCGCGACTATGGCTACACCTTC	CASSAHGARDYGYTF
.	.	TRBV11-2	TRBJ1-2	TGTGCCAGCAGCTTCCCGTGGTATCAGGGCTACACCTTC	CASSFPWYQGYTF
.	many	TRBV3-1	TRBJ2-7	TGTGCCAGCAGCCAGCTGGGGCGGGGCTACGAGCAGTACTTC	CASSQLGRGYEQYF
.	.	TRBV6-1	TRBJ2-7	TGTGCCAGCCGCGGGGTGAGTCCCCCAACGAAGCAGTACTTC	CASRGVSPPTKQYF
TRBD2	many	TRBV7-2	TRBJ2-1	TGTGCCAGCAGCTTAGGGGGACTAGCAGGCGATGAGCAGTTCTTC	CASSLGGLAGDEQFF
TRBD2	many	TRBV3-1	TRBJ2-1	TGTGCCAGCAGCCTGGGACTAGCGGGAGGAACTGGGGAGTTCTTC	CASSLGLAGGTGEFF
.	many	TRBV5-1	TRBJ1-1	TGCGCCAGCAGCTTGGTGTTTGCAGACAACACTGAAGCTTTCTTT	CASSLVFADNTEAFF
.	.	TRBV11-3	TRBJ2-2	TGTGCCATCAGCTTAGACCCTAGCGAGAACGGTCGGCTGGCCTGGGAGCTGTTTTTT	CAISLDPSENGRLAWELFF
TRBD1	many	TRBV3-1	TRBJ2-2	TGTGCCAGCAGTTCCGGGACAGGAGACACCGGGGAGCTGTTTTTT	CASSSGTGDTGELFF
.	many	TRBV12-3/TRBV12-4	TRBJ1-1	TGTGCCAGCAGTTTACAAGGCGGATTGAACACTGAAGCTTTCTTT	CASSLQGGLNTEAFF
TRBD2	.	TRBV20-1	TRBJ2-3	TGCAGTGCAGGGACTAGCGGGGGGAGCACAGATACGCAGTATTTT	CSAGTSGGSTDTQYF
TRBD1	.	TRBV20-1	TRBJ2-5	TGCAGTGCAGGAGGCGGACAGGACGGAGAGACCCAGTACTTC	CSAGGGQDGETQYF
TRBD1	many	TRBV12-5	TRBJ2-1	TGTGCTAGTGGTTTGAGGCAGGGGGCGGACAATGAGCAGTTCTTC	CASGLRQGADNEQFF
.	many	TRBV7-9	TRBJ2-2	TGTGCCAGCAGCTTAGCAGTCGGTGATCTAGGGGACACCGGGGAGCTGTTTTTT	CASSLAVGDLGDTGELFF
TRBD2	many	TRBV15	TRBJ2-2	TGTGCCACCAGCAGAGCTCTAGCGGGAGGTACCGGGGAGCTGTTTTTT	CATSRALAGGTGELFF
TRBD2	few	TRBV24-1	TRBJ2-1	TGTGCCACCAGTGATTCGGGACTAGCGGGTCGAGTGGGGAGACACAATGAGCAGTTCTTC	CATSDSGLAGRVGRHNEQFF
.	many	TRBV20-1	TRBJ2-1	TGCAGTGCTAGAGAGTCGACTAGCAATGAGCAGTTCTTC	CSARESTSNEQFF
.	many	TRBV4-1	TRBJ1-5	TGCGCCAGCAGCCAAGGCCAAGGACCGTCCAATCAGCCCCAGCATTTT	CASSQGQGPSNQPQHF
.	many	TRBV11-3	TRBJ1-2	TGTGCCAGCAGCTTAGATTTGGACTATGGCTACACCTTC	CASSLDLDYGYTF
.	medium-sized	TRBV27	TRBJ1-3	TGTGCCAGCAGTCGGGATGGGGGAAGGAACACCATATATTTT	CASSRDGGRNTIYF
.	many	TRBV28	TRBJ1-2	TGTGCCAGCAGCCCAGGATCGCCGCTGGGGGGCTACACCTTC	CASSPGSPLGGYTF
TRBD2	few	TRBV6-2/TRBV6-3	TRBJ2-7	TGTGCCAGCAGTTACTCGAAGCGGGAGGCCCGATCCTACGAGCAGTACTTC	CASSYSKREARSYEQYF
.	.	TRBV11-3	TRBJ2-3	TGTGCCAGCACCGAACTCAGGGGGGGGGTCACAGAGACGCAGTATTTT	CASTELRGGVTETQYF
.	few	TRBV28	TRBJ2-1	TGTGCCAGCAGTTTAAACCGCCTAGGATCAGAGCAGTTCTTC	CASSLNRLGSEQFF
.	medium-sized	TRBV27	TRBJ2-7	TGTGCCAGCAGTTACCGGACAGCGGGCTACGAGCAGTACTTC	CASSYRTAGYEQYF
TRBD2	few	TRBV29-1	TRBJ2-1	TGCAGCGTTGTAAGTTCGGGACTAGCGGTCGCCTACAATGAGCAGTTCTTC	CSVVSSGLAVAYNEQFF
TRBD2	.	TRBV7-8	TRBJ2-2	TGTGCCAGCAGCGAAGTGACTAGCGGGAGAAACACCGGTGAGCTGTTTTTT	CASSEVTSGRNTGELFF